The rows below give T cell receptor beta chains drawn from one sample of a study of CD8 T cells in ankylosing spondylitis. From the 5' RACE reads, TCRdb called clonotypes with MiXCR, one entry per CDR3 protein. The table shows 700,000 or so distinct CDR3 sequences, with 15% to 20% occurring only once. Sequencing input: blood, either unsorted or a sorted T cell fraction (not recorded which). The receptor set was obtained from a male donor with ankylosing spondylitis. Each CDR3 is given with its conserved first and last residue. The order of the fields is clone size, CDR3 length, J gene, D gene, V gene, CDR3 protein, CDR3 DNA. D genes are given only for firm matches. Clone size is not always given. Where it is, it says once, few, many or a class for expanded clones.

>NA|13|TRBJ2-7|NA|TRBV29-1
CSVATRVIDEQYF
TGCAGCGTTGCCACCCGGGTGATCGACGAGCAGTACTTC
>NA|13|TRBJ1-2|NA|TRBV20-1
CSARGGRIYGYTF
TGCAGTGCTAGAGGGGGACGGATCTATGGCTACACCTTC
>few|17|TRBJ2-7|TRBD2|TRBV7-9
CASSPGGASGNSYEQYF
TGTGCCAGCAGCCCCGGGGGGGCTAGCGGAAACTCCTACGAGCAGTACTTC
>NA|14|TRBJ2-1|NA|TRBV6-4
CASTQGIWDNEQFF
TGTGCCAGCACTCAGGGAATTTGGGACAATGAGCAGTTCTTC
>once|14|TRBJ2-2|TRBD2|TRBV5-1
CASNGGANTGELFF
TGCGCCAGCAACGGGGGGGCGAACACCGGGGAGCTGTTTTTT
>many|12|TRBJ2-5|NA|TRBV13
CASSRAEETQYF
TGTGCCAGCAGCAGAGCGGAAGAGACCCAGTACTTC
>NA|12|TRBJ1-2|TRBD1|TRBV15
CATARDRGVGTF
TGTGCCACCGCCCGGGACAGGGGGGTAGGGACCTTC
>once|15|TRBJ1-1|TRBD1|TRBV18
CASSPPGGRGTEAFF
TGTGCCAGCTCACCGCCAGGGGGCCGGGGTACTGAAGCTTTCTTT
>NA|16|TRBJ2-1|TRBD2|TRBV5-1
CASSTSLAGGQNEQFF
TGCGCCAGCAGCACGTCGCTAGCGGGGGGGCAGAATGAGCAGTTCTTC
>NA|17|TRBJ2-7|NA|TRBV28
CASSPPRTGNKGDEQYF
TGTGCCAGCAGTCCTCCTAGAACAGGGAACAAAGGGGACGAGCAGTACTTC
>NA|16|TRBJ2-3|TRBD2|TRBV5-1
CASSGRSSGSTDTQYF
TGCGCCAGCAGCGGCCGGTCTAGCGGAAGCACAGATACGCAGTATTTT
>NA|13|TRBJ2-7|NA|TRBV5-1
CASSLGLGAEQYF
TGCGCCAGCAGCTTGGGTCTCGGGGCCGAGCAGTACTTC
>few|18|TRBJ2-3|TRBD2|TRBV7-2
CASSFGLAGVGFADTQYF
TGTGCCAGCAGCTTCGGGCTAGCGGGAGTAGGATTCGCAGATACGCAGTATTTT
>NA|14|TRBJ1-1|TRBD1|TRBV6-5
CASNSGTGLTEAFF
TGTGCCAGCAATTCCGGGACAGGGCTCACTGAAGCTTTCTTT
>few|13|TRBJ1-2|NA|TRBV5-1
CASSVTVNYGYTF
TGCGCCAGCAGCGTGACAGTCAACTATGGCTACACCTTC
>few|12|TRBJ2-2|NA|TRBV12-3/TRBV12-4
CASSSFPGELFF
TGTGCCAGCAGTTCGTTCCCCGGGGAGCTGTTTTTT
>few|15|TRBJ2-1|TRBD2|TRBV12-3/TRBV12-4
CASNGGLVKRNEQFF
TGTGCCAGCAATGGCGGACTAGTAAAAAGGAATGAGCAGTTCTTC
>NA|15|TRBJ2-5|NA|TRBV3-1
CASSSLGAGQETQYF
TGTGCCAGCAGCTCCCTCGGGGCAGGGCAAGAGACCCAGTACTTC
>few|8|TRBJ2-1|NA|TRBV30
CAWSEQFF
TGTGCCTGGAGCGAGCAGTTCTTC
>NA|13|TRBJ1-2|NA|TRBV19
CASSRGPTYGYTF
TGTGCCAGTAGCCGGGGACCAACGTATGGCTACACCTTC
>few|17|TRBJ2-4|NA|TRBV4-1
CASSHSPETAYKNIQYF
TGCGCCAGCAGCCACTCTCCGGAGACAGCGTACAAAAACATTCAGTACTTC
>few|12|TRBJ2-6|NA|TRBV29-1
CSAQAGANVLTF
TGCAGTGCTCAGGCTGGGGCCAACGTCCTGACTTTC
>NA|13|TRBJ2-7|TRBD2|TRBV6-5
CASSSGGRLEQYF
TGTGCCAGCAGTTCGGGGGGGCGGCTCGAGCAGTACTTC
>NA|15|TRBJ2-1|NA|TRBV6-2/TRBV6-3
CASSYFSSTGDEQFF
TGTGCCAGCAGTTACTTTTCCTCGACCGGAGATGAGCAGTTCTTC
>NA|16|TRBJ2-1|TRBD1|TRBV29-1
CSVEGQGFGLTNEQFF
TGCAGCGTTGAGGGACAGGGGTTTGGTTTGACCAATGAGCAGTTCTTC
>few|16|TRBJ2-3|NA|TRBV4-2
CASSQPQADLTDTQYF
TGTGCCAGCAGCCAACCGCAAGCGGACCTCACAGATACGCAGTATTTT
>NA|16|TRBJ1-1|NA|TRBV7-9
CASSFEPQGMNTEAFF
TGTGCCAGCAGCTTCGAACCGCAAGGAATGAACACTGAAGCTTTCTTT
>NA|15|TRBJ2-7|NA|TRBV27
CASKITGTGFFEQYF
TGTGCCAGCAAAATAACCGGGACGGGTTTCTTCGAGCAGTACTTC
>NA|14|TRBJ2-1|TRBD1|TRBV20-1
CSARDLGTDNEQFF
TGCAGTGCTAGAGATTTAGGGACAGACAATGAGCAGTTCTTC
>NA|13|TRBJ2-7|NA|TRBV6-6
CASSSPGVLEQYF
TGTGCCAGCAGTTCCCCCGGGGTCCTCGAGCAGTACTTC
>few|16|TRBJ2-5|TRBD1|TRBV5-6
CASSSRDRGTQETQYF
TGTGCCAGCAGCAGCCGGGACAGGGGCACCCAAGAGACCCAGTACTTC
>NA|13|TRBJ1-1|NA|TRBV30
CAWTGIRNTEAFF
TGTGCCTGGACAGGAATCCGAAACACTGAAGCTTTCTTT
>NA|16|TRBJ2-3|TRBD2|TRBV24-1
CATSDKQRGGTDTQYF
TGTGCCACCAGTGATAAACAGCGGGGGGGCACAGATACGCAGTATTTT
>once|20|TRBJ2-2|TRBD2|TRBV19
CASSHRPGLAGGRNTGELFF
TGTGCCAGTAGCCACCGACCGGGACTAGCGGGAGGCCGGAACACCGGGGAGCTGTTTTTT
>few|15|TRBJ2-7|NA|TRBV12-3/TRBV12-4
CASSFGGPPFYEQYF
TGTGCCAGCAGTTTTGGAGGGCCACCCTTCTACGAGCAGTACTTC
>NA|17|TRBJ2-5|TRBD2|TRBV25-1
CASSARSGREVGETQYF
TGTGCCAGCAGTGCCCGATCGGGGCGGGAGGTCGGGGAGACCCAGTACTTC
>few|16|TRBJ2-5|TRBD2|TRBV4-1
CASSQGVAGGQETQYF
TGCGCCAGCAGCCAAGGTGTAGCGGGGGGCCAAGAGACCCAGTACTTC
>NA|13|TRBJ1-2|TRBD1|TRBV10-3
CAITRDRSYGYTF
TGTGCCATCACTAGGGACAGGTCCTATGGCTACACCTTC
>few|12|TRBJ1-4|NA|TRBV6-5
CASSYGSGKLFF
TGTGCCAGCAGTTACGGTTCCGGAAAACTGTTTTTT
>NA|16|TRBJ2-5|NA|TRBV4-1
CASSQGPGPEGETQYF
TGCGCCAGCAGCCAAGGACCCGGACCCGAGGGGGAGACCCAGTACTTC
>few|13|TRBJ2-3|NA|TRBV18
CASSPPKKDTQYF
TGTGCCAGCTCACCACCCAAGAAAGATACGCAGTATTTT
>NA|16|TRBJ2-7|NA|TRBV27
CASSLGWSSAAYEQYF
TGTGCCAGCAGTTTAGGGTGGTCTAGCGCAGCCTACGAGCAGTACTTC
>NA|16|TRBJ2-7|TRBD2|TRBV12-3/TRBV12-4
CASTTRKSGTSYEQYF
TGTGCCAGCACCACCCGTAAGAGCGGGACCTCCTACGAGCAGTACTTC
>few|16|TRBJ2-1|NA|TRBV7-6
CASSLAAGNGIDEQFF
TGTGCCAGCAGCTTAGCGGCGGGAAACGGTATCGATGAGCAGTTCTTC
>NA|15|TRBJ2-3|TRBD1|TRBV2
CASSEDQGAGDTQYF
TGTGCCAGCAGTGAGGACCAGGGGGCAGGGGATACGCAGTATTTT
>NA|14|TRBJ1-4|NA|TRBV12-3/TRBV12-4
CASSGGAGNEKLFF
TGTGCCAGCTCTGGGGGGGCGGGAAATGAAAAACTGTTTTTT
>NA|15|TRBJ1-1|TRBD1|TRBV7-9
CASSYQGGKNTEAFF
TGTGCCAGCAGCTACCAGGGGGGTAAGAACACTGAAGCTTTCTTT